The 10 T cell receptor beta chains below all came from one sample that was sequenced in a study of cytomegalovirus exposure and HLA in healthy donors. Both 60 Vbeta primers and 13 Jbeta primers went into the PCR. Clones were sequenced by immunoSEQ multiplex PCR, and TCRdb holds only the in-frame ones, with some missing. The sample shows around 180,000 clones, 84% of them seen only once. Material: PBMCs. The origin of the receptors is a boy aged 10-17 years in good health and CMV-seronegative.

The rearrangement uses TRBV9 and TRBJ1-2; D is uncertain. Germline lookup yields CDR1 SGDLS and CDR2 YYNGEE. V was pared by 0 bases and J by 4 bases, with 7 bases between. This CDR3 has 13 residues. The CDR3, as DNA: TGTGCCAGCAGCGTAGCCACAGCCTATGGCTACACCTTC. This translates into CASSVATAYGYTF.

CDR3 DNA sequence: TGTGCCAGCAGTGGAGGCCGACTAGCGCAACTAAGCGAGCAGTACTTC. This encodes CASSGGRLAQLSEQYF. The V and J genes are TRBV2 and TRBJ2-7; TRBD2 aligns across 8 bases. V lost 4 bases, J lost 6 bases, and 14 bases stayed unmatched. CDR3 length: 16 residues. CDR1 is SNHLY and CDR2 is FYNNEI in the germline V gene.

The V and J genes are TRBV27 and TRBJ1-2; possibly TRBD1 for D (6 bases). The germline V gene has CDR1 MNHEY and CDR2 SMNVEV (reference sequence). This CDR3 is 14 amino acids long. V lost 8 bases and J 0 bases, leaving 13 bases between the germline ends. The DNA for the CDR3 is TGTGCCAGCGGGGGCGGCAGCTCTAACTATGGCTACACCTTC. Protein sequence: CASGGGSSNYGYTF.

The CDR3: CASSDIGGGDGDIQYF. The DNA for the CDR3 is TGTGCCAGCAGTGATATAGGAGGAGGCGATGGGGACATTCAGTACTTC. V and J are TRBV2 and TRBJ2-4, with D perhaps TRBD2 (5 bases). CDR1 and CDR2 from the germline V gene are SNHLY and FYNNEI. V was clipped by 3 bases and J by 8 bases, with 20 bases between them. The CDR3 totals 16 residues. The variable domain in full, with the rest retrieved from reference TRBV2 and TRBJ2-4, is EPEVTQTPSHQVTQMGQEVILRCVPISNHLYFYWYRQILGQKVEFLVSFYNNEISEKSEIFDDQFSVERPDGSNFTLKIRSTKLEDSAMYFCASSDIGGGDGDIQYFGAGTRLSVL.

Regarding this clone: The junction departs from the called germline gene at one end, perhaps through a read error. The chain combines TRBV27 with TRBJ1-1; 8 bases fit TRBD1. CDR3 length: 13 residues. Germline-derived CDR1 and CDR2 are MNHEY and SMNVEV (reference sequence). The CDR3 loop is CASSLLQGVRAFF. The CDR3 DNA follows: TGTGCCAGCAGCTTATTACAGGGGGTCCGAGCTTTCTTT.

This chain uses TRBV19 with TRBJ2-2; D may be TRBD2 (5 bases). Per germline, CDR1 LNHDA and CDR2 SQIVND (reference sequence). The V gene lost 4 bases and the J gene lost 5 bases, with 17 bases spanning the gap. CDR3 length: 16 amino acids. In nucleotides, the CDR3 is TGTGCCAGTAGTACCTTCAGAGGGCTGGGAACCGGGGAGCTGTTTTTT. Translated: CASSTFRGLGTGELFF.

The genes are TRBV15 and TRBJ1-2, with a possible D match to TRBD1 (6 bases). CDR1 is LNHNV and CDR2 is YYDKDF in the germline V gene (reference sequence). The CDR3 loop spans 16 amino acids. The V end lost 7 bases, the J end lost 1 base, and 19 bases lay between the germline ends. CDR3 residues: CATNPIGQNNNYGYTF. CDR3 DNA: TGTGCCACCAACCCCATCGGACAGAACAATAACTATGGCTACACCTTC.

This clone showed up just a few times. The chain links TRBV5-4 to TRBJ2-3, with a tentative D call TRBD2 (6 bases). CDR1 is SGHNT and CDR2 is YYREEE in the germline V gene (reference sequence). The CDR3 is made up of 12 amino acids. Trimming pared 4 bases from V and 7 bases from J, leaving 10 bases between. In DNA, the CDR3 is TGTGCCAGCAGCCGGGACTCAAATACGCAGTATTTT. Its protein is CASSRDSNTQYF.

The V gene is TRBV2, the J gene TRBJ2-7, with 13 bases aligning to TRBD2. Germline loops: CDR1 SNHLY, CDR2 FYNNEI. CDR3 length equals 16 residues. The V and J ends lost 6 bases and 0 bases, in that order; junction bases with no gene match: 5. CDR3 sequence reads: CASRGLAGASSYEQYF. CDR3 nucleotide sequence: TGTGCCAGCAGAGGACTAGCGGGAGCGTCCTCCTACGAGCAGTACTTC. Full variable domain (remainder filled in from reference TRBV2 and TRBJ2-7): EPEVTQTPSHQVTQMGQEVILRCVPISNHLYFYWYRQILGQKVEFLVSFYNNEISEKSEIFDDQFSVERPDGSNFTLKIRSTKLEDSAMYFCASRGLAGASSYEQYFGPGTRLTVT.

Here the CDR3 DNA reads TGTGCCAGCTCCCGAGCGGGAGGGCACAATGAGCAGTTCTTC. Amino acids: CASSRAGGHNEQFF. The genes are TRBV27 and TRBJ2-1; 10 bases map to TRBD2. This CDR3 region has 14 residues. CDR1 is MNHEY and CDR2 is SMNVEV in the germline V gene (reference sequence). Losses at the gene ends were 8 bases for V and 5 bases for J; bases not matched to a gene: 6.